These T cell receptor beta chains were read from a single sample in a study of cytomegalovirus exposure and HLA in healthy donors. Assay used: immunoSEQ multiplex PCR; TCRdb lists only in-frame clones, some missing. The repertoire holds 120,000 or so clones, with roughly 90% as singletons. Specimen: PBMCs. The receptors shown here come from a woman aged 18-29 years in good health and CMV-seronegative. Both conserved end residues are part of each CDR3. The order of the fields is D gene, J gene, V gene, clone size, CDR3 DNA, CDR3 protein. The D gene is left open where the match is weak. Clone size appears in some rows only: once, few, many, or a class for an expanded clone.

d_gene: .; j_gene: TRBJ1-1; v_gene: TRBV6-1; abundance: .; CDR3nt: TGTGCCAGCAGTGAAGCGGCGAACACTGAAGCTTTCTTT; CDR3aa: CASSEAANTEAFF
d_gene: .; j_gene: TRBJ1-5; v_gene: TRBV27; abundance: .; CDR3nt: TGTGCCAGCAGTTTATATAACAATGAAAATCAGCCCCAGCATTTT; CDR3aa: CASSLYNNENQPQHF
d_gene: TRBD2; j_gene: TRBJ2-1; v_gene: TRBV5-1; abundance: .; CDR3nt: TGCGCCAGCAGCTTGGGACTAGCGGGTACTAATGAGCAGTTCTTC; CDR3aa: CASSLGLAGTNEQFF
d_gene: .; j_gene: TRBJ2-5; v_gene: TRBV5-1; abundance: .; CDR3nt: TGCGCCAGCAGCTTGCTCCTTGGGGGGCAAGAGACCCAGTACTTC; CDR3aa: CASSLLLGGQETQYF
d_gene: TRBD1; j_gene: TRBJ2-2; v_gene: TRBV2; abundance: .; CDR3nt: TGTGCCAGCAGAATAGACAGGGTAACGTCCACCGGGGAGCTGTTTTTT; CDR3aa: CASRIDRVTSTGELFF
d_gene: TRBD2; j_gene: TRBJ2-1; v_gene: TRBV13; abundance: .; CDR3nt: TGTGCCAGCAGCTCGCCACTAGCGGGAGACGGCAATGAGCAGTTCTTC; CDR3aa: CASSSPLAGDGNEQFF
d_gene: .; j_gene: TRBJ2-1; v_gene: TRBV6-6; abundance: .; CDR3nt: TGTGCCAGCAGTTACTCGGCGGGCTACAATGAGCAGTTCTTC; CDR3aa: CASSYSAGYNEQFF
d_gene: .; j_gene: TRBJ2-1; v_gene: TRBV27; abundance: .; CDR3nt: TGTGCCAGCAGTTTAGCAGTATACAATGAGCAGTTCTTC; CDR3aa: CASSLAVYNEQFF
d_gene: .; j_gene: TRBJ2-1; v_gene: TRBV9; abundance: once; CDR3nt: TGTGCCAGCAGCTCTAGTGGCACTTCCTACAATGAGCAGTTCTTC; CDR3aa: CASSSSGTSYNEQFF
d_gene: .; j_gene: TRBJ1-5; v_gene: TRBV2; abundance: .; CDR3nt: TGTGCCACAGATACAGGTCCCAATCAGCCCCAGCATTTT; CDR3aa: CATDTGPNQPQHF
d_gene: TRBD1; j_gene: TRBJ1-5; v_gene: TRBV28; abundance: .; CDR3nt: TGTGCCAGTCAGGCAGACAGGGACCATCAGCCCCAGCATTTT; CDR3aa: CASQADRDHQPQHF
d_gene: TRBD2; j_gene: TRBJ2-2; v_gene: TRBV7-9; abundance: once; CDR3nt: TGTGCCAGCGGGCGGAGTCCCCGCGGGAGGTCCGCCGGGGAGCTGTTTTTT; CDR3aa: CASGRSPRGRSAGELFF
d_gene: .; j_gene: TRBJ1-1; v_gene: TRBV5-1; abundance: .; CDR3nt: TGCGCCAGCAGCTTGGCCCGCAGGTTTTTCTCGACCACTGAAGCTTTCTTT; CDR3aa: CASSLARRFFSTTEAFF
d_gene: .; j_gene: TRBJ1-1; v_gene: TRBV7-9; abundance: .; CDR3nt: TGTGCCACCCAACATAAGCAACAGGGTGGGACTGAAGCTTTCTTT; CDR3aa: CATQHKQQGGTEAFF
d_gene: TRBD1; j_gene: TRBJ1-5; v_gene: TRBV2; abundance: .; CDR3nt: TGTGCCAGCAGTGTAGGGACAGGAGGTCAGCCCCAGCATTTT; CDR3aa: CASSVGTGGQPQHF
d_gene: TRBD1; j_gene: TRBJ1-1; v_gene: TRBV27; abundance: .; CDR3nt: TGTGCCAGCAGCGACAGGGTTTGGACTGAAGCTTTCTTT; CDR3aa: CASSDRVWTEAFF
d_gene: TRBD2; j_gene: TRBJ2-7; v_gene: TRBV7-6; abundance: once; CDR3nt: TGTGCCAGCAGCCCATACCTCGGGCTAGCGGGAGAGTACGAGCAGTACTTC; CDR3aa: CASSPYLGLAGEYEQYF
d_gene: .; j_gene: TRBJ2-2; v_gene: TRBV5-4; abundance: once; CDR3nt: TGTGCCAGCAGCCATACGGCGAACACCGGGGAGCTGTTTTTT; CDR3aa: CASSHTANTGELFF
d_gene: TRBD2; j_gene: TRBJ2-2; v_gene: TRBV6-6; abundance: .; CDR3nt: TGTGCCAGCAGTGGACTAGCGGATACGAACACCGGGGAGCTGTTTTTT; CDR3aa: CASSGLADTNTGELFF
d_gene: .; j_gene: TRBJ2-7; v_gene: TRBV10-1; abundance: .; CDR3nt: TGCGCCAGCAGTGAGTCGGTCGATCGGTCCTACGAGCAGTACTTC; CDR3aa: CASSESVDRSYEQYF
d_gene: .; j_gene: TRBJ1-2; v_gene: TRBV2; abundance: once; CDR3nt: TGTGCCAGCAGTGATCCCGGGATCAGTAACTATGGCTACACCTTC; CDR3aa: CASSDPGISNYGYTF
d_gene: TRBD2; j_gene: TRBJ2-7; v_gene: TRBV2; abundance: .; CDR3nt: TGTGCCAGCGCCAATAGCGGGAGATCCTACGAGCAGTACTTC; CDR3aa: CASANSGRSYEQYF
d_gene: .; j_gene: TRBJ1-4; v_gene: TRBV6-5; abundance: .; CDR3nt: TGTGCCAGCGGGCGCTCAACTAATGAAAAACTGTTTTTT; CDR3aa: CASGRSTNEKLFF
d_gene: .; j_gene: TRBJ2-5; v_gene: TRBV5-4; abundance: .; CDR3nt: TGTGCCAGCAGTAAAAACGAGAGAAAAGAGACCCAGTACTTC; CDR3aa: CASSKNERKETQYF
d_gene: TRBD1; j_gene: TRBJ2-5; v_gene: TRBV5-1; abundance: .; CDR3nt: TGCGCCAGCAGTCGGGGACAGGCGGGACAAGAGACCCAGTACTTC; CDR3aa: CASSRGQAGQETQYF
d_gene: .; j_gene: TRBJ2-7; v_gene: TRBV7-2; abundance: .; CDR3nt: TGTGCCAGCAGCTTGGCCCGGGACTCCGGCGAGCAGTACTTC; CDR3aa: CASSLARDSGEQYF
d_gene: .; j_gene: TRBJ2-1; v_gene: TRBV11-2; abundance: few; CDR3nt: TGTGCCAGCAGCTTAGTGTTAGATGGGCAGTTCTTC; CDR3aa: CASSLVLDGQFF
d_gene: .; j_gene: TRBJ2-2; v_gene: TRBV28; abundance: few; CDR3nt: TGTGCCAGCAGTGACCGGGATAACACCGGGGAGCTGTTTTTT; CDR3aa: CASSDRDNTGELFF
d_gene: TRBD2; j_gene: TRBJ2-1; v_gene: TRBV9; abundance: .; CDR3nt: TGTGCCAGCAGCCCCCGGACTAGCATCAATGAGCAGTTCTTC; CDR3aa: CASSPRTSINEQFF
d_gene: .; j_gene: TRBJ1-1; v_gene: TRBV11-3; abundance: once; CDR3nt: TGTGCCAGCAGCCGAACGGCGGGGAACACTGAAGCTTTCTTT; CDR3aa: CASSRTAGNTEAFF
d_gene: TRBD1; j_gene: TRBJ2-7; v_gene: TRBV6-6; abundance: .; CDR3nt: TGTGCCAGCAGTTTGGGACAGGGCTACTACGAGCAGTACTTC; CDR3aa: CASSLGQGYYEQYF
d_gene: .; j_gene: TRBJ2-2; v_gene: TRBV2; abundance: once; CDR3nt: TGTGCCACTCACGCCAGGGAACCCGGGGAGCTGTTTTTT; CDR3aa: CATHAREPGELFF
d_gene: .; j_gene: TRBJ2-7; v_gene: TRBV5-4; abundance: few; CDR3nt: TGTGCCAGCAGCTTGGGAGGGCTGAACGAGCAGTACTTC; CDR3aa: CASSLGGLNEQYF
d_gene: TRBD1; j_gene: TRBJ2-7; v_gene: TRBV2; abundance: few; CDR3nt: TGTGCCAGCAGGCTCGACAGGGACGAGCAGTACTTC; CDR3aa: CASRLDRDEQYF
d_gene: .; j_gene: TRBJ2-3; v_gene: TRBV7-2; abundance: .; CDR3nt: TGTGCCAGCAGCTATAGCGCAGATACGCAGTATTTT; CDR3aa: CASSYSADTQYF
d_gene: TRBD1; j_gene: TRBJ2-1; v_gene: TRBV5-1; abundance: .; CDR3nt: TGCGCCAGCAGCACGGGGACAGGGTTTGGGTCCTACAATGAGCAGTTCTTC; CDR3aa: CASSTGTGFGSYNEQFF
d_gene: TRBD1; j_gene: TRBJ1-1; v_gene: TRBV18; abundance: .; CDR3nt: TGTGCCAGCTCACTGAGGACAGGTGAAGCTTTCTTT; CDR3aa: CASSLRTGEAFF
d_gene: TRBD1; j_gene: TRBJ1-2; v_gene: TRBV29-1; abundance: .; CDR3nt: TGCAGCGTTGAAGGGCGACAGGGCGTCTATGGCTACACCTTC; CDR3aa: CSVEGRQGVYGYTF
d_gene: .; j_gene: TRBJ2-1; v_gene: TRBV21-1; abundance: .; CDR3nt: TGTGCCAGCAGCAAAGAAGGTCTGGCAGGAGGATATGAGCAGTTCTTC; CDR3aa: CASSKEGLAGGYEQFF
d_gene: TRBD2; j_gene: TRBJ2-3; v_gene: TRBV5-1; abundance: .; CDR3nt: TGCGCCAGCAGCTGGGGGGCGGGAGGGCCAACAGATACGCAGTATTTT; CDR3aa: CASSWGAGGPTDTQYF
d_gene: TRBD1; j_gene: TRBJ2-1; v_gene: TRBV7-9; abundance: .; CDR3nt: TGTGCCAGCAGCCCCGGGACAGGGTGGAGGAGGAAGAGGCCCAATGAGCAGTTCTTC; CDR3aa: CASSPGTGWRRKRPNEQFF
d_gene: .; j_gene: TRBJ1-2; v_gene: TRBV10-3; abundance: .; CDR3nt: TGTGCCATCAGTGAGACAGGGAAGGATGGCTACACCTTC; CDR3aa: CAISETGKDGYTF
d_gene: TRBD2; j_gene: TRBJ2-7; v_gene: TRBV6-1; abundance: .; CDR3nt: TGTGCCAGCAGTCCGGGACTAGCGGGAGTGGACGAGCAGTACTTC; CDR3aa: CASSPGLAGVDEQYF
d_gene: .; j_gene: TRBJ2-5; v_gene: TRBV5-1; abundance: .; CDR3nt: TGCGCCAGCAGCTATCAGGGGCAAGAGACCCAGTACTTC; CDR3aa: CASSYQGQETQYF
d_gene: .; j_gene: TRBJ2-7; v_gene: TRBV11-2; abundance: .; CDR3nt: TGTGCCAGCAGCTTACCAGATCCCAGCTCCTACGAGCAGTACTTC; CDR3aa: CASSLPDPSSYEQYF
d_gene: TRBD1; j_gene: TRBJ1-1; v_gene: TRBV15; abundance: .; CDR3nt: TGTGCCACCAGCAGAGAGGGACAGGGGACTGAAGCTTTCTTT; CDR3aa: CATSREGQGTEAFF
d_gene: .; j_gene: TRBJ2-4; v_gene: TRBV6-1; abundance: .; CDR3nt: TGTGCCAGCAGTGAAGCGTCTAACCCACTAGCCAAAAACATTCAGTACTTC; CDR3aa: CASSEASNPLAKNIQYF
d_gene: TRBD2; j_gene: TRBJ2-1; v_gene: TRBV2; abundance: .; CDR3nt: TGTGCCAGCAGTGCCGGACTAGCGGGGGCGAGGCGGCAGTTCTTC; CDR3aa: CASSAGLAGARRQFF
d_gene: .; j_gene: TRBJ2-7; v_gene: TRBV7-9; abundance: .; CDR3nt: TGTGCCAGCAGCCCCATATCGGAGAGGCTTGGGGAGCAGTACTTC; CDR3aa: CASSPISERLGEQYF
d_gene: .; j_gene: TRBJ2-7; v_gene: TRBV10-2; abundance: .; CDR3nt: TGCGCCAGCACCCAACTGGGCCAAAGGCAGTACTTC; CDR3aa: CASTQLGQRQYF
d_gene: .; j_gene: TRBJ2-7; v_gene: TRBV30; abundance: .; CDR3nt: TGTGCCTGGTCCCTACCAATTTACGAGCAGTACTTC; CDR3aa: CAWSLPIYEQYF
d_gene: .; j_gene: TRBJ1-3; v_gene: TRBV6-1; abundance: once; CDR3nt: TGTGCCAGCGATCAGGGGAGCTCTGGAAACACCATATATTTT; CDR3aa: CASDQGSSGNTIYF
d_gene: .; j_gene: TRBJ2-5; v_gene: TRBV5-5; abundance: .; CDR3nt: TGTGCCTCACGGACAGCGATACCACCCTCCGAGACCCAGTACTTC; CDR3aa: CASRTAIPPSETQYF
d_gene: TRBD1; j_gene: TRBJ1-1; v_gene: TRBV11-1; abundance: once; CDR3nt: TGTGCCAGCAGCCCGCTCTCCGGGACAGCCTTGAACACTGAAGCTTTCTTT; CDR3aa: CASSPLSGTALNTEAFF
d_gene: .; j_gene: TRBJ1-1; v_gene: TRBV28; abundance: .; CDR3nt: TGTGCCAGCAGTTTATCTGAGGCGAACACTGAAGCTTTCTTT; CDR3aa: CASSLSEANTEAFF
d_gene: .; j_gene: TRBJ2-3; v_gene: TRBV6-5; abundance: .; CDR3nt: TGTGCCAGCAGGCGGGACGGTGGCACAGATACGCAGTATTTT; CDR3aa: CASRRDGGTDTQYF
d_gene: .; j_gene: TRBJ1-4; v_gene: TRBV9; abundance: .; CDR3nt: TGTGCCAGCAGCGGGAGACTAACTAATGAAAAACTGTTTTTT; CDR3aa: CASSGRLTNEKLFF
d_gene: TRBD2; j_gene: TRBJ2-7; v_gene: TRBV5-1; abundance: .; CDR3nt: TGCGCCAGCAGCTTCGGACTAGCGGGAGGTGATCAGTACTTC; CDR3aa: CASSFGLAGGDQYF
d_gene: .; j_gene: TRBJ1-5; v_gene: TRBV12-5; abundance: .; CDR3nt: TGTGCTAGTGGCCCACCCGGTAGCAATCAGCCCCAGCATTTT; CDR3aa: CASGPPGSNQPQHF
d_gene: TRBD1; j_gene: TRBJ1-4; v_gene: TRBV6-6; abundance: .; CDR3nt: TGTGCCAGCAGTCAGGAGGGGTGGACAGGGAATGAAAAACTGTTTTTT; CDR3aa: CASSQEGWTGNEKLFF